This TCR beta chain is drawn from a study of cytomegalovirus exposure and HLA in healthy donors. In germline, CDR1 is SEHNR, CDR2 FQNEAQ (reference sequence). CDR3 length: 18 residues. The ends were cut back, 6 bases at V and 1 base at J, with 25 bases in the middle. The PCR made use of 60 Vbeta and 13 Jbeta primers. Clones were read by immunoSEQ multiplex PCR, and TCRdb kept only the in-frame ones, dropping some. Of over 150,000 clones listed, 80% to 85% are singletons. The rearrangement joins TRBV7-9 to TRBJ2-7; D possibly corresponds to TRBD2 (6 bases). This TCR was recovered from a man aged 45-65 years in good health and CMV-seronegative. The specimen was PBMCs. CDR3 loop: CASSSPGGWGETSYEQYF. The CDR3 coding sequence is TGTGCCAGCAGTTCCCCGGGTGGCTGGGGGGAAACTTCCTACGAGCAGTACTTC. The full variable domain, completed using reference TRBV7-9 and TRBJ2-7, is DTGVSQNPRHKITKRGQNVTFRCDPISEHNRLYWYRQTLGQGPEFLTYFQNEAQLEKSRLLSDRFSAERPKGSFSTLEIQRTEQGDSAMYLCASSSPGGWGETSYEQYFGPGTRLTVT.